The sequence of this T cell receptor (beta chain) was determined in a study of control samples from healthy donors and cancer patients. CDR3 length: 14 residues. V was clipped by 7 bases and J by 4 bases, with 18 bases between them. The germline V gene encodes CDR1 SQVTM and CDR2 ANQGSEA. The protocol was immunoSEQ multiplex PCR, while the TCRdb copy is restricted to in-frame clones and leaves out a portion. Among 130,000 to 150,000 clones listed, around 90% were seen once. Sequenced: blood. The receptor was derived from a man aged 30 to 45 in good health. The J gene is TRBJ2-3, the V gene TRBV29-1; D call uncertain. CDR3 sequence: CSADTAWEADTQYF. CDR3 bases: TGCAGCGCCGACACCGCGTGGGAAGCAGATACGCAGTATTTT.